The present entry profiles one T cell receptor (beta chain) with its context. Antigen: not known. cDNA molecules carried unique molecular identifiers, and template switching added a universal primer site. TCRdb ran MiXCR on the 5' RACE reads and lists one entry per CDR3 protein. The repertoire holds roughly 1,500,000 distinct CDR3 sequences, with more than 30% as singletons. The data are from a study of identical twins. Study-wide results and limits: Cross-sectional statistical analysis was relied on for the conclusions, without the same donors being followed. Insertion counts were lower in abundant cord blood beta clonotypes, a trend that memory repertoires did not show. Compared with models, monozygotic twins showed more out-of-frame TCR alpha sharing.

The trim removed 1 base at V and 5 bases at J, leaving 6 bases unmatched. The CDR3 has 15 residues. Germline CDR1 is SGHDN and CDR2 is FVKESK. This sequence joins TRBV14 and TRBJ2-3; 7 bases line up with TRBD1. The material sequenced was cord blood. The source is a newborn girl in good health. Here the CDR3 reads CASSQGDSPQDTQYF. CDR3 DNA sequence: TGTGCCAGCAGCCAAGGGGACAGCCCCCAAGATACGCAGTATTTT.